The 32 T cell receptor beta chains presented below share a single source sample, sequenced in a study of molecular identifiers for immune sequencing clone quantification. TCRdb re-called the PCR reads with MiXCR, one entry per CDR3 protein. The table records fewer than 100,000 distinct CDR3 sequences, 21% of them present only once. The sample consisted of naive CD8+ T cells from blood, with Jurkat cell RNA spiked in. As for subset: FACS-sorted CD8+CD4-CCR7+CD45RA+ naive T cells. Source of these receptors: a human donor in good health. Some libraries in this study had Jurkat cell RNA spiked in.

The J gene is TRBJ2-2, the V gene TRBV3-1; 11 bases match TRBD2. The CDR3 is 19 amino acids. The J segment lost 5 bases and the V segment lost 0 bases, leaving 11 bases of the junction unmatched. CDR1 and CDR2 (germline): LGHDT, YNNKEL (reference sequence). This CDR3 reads CASSQDQGRLAGQTGELFF. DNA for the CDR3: TGTGCCAGCAGCCAAGATCAAGGAAGACTAGCGGGACAAACCGGGGAGCTGTTTTTT.

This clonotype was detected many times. The CDR3 here is CASSLGRSITEAFF. CDR3 DNA sequence: TGTGCCAGCAGCTTAGGGCGGTCAATCACTGAAGCTTTCTTT. The chain recombines TRBV7-2 with TRBJ1-1; D uncertain. V lost 1 base and J 4 bases, leaving 10 bases between the germline ends. CDR1 and CDR2 (germline): SGHTA, FQGNSA. This CDR3 comprises 14 residues.

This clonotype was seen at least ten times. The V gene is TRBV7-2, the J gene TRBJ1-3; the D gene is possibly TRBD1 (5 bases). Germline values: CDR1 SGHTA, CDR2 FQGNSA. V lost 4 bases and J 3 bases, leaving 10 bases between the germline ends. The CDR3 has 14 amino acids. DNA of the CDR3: TGTGCCAGCAGCTCCGGGACGGATGGAAACACCATATATTTT. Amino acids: CASSSGTDGNTIYF.

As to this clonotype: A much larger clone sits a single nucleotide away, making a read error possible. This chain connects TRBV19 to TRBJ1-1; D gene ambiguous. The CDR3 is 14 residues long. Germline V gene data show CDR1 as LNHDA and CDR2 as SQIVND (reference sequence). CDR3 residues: CVSSFGETNTEAFF. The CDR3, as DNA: TGTGTCAGTAGTTTTGGGGAAACGAACACTGAAGCTTTCTTT.

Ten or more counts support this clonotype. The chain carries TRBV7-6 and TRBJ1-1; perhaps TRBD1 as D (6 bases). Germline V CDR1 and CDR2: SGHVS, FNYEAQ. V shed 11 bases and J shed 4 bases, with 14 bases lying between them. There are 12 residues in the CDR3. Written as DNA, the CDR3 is TGTGCCGGTACAGGGAAGGGCACTGAAGCTTTCTTT. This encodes CAGTGKGTEAFF.

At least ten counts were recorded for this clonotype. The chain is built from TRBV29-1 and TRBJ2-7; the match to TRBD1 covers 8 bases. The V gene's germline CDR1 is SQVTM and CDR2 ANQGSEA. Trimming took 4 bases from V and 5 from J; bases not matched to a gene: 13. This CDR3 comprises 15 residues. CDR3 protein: CSVAGPTGGVHEQYF. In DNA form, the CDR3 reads TGCAGCGTTGCCGGACCTACAGGGGGTGTCCACGAGCAGTACTTC.

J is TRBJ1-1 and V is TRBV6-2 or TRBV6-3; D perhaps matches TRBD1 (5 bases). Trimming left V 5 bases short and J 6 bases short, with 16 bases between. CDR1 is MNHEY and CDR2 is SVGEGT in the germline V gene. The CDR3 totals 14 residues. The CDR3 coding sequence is TGTGCCAGCAGTCATACAGGAAGGTTACCTGAAGCTTTCTTT. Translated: CASSHTGRLPEAFF.

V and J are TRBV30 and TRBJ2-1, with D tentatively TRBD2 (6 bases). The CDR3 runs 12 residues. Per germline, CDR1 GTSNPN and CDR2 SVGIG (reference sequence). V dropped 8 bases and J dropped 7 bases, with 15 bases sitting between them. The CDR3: CAGGSLRNEQFF. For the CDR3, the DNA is TGTGCCGGAGGGTCACTACGTAATGAGCAGTTCTTC.

The CDR3 nucleotides read TGCGCCAGCAACTTTGAGCGGGGGACACAAGAGACCCAGTACTTC. Its translation: CASNFERGTQETQYF. This chain uses TRBV5-1 with TRBJ2-5; 8 positions agree with TRBD2. This CDR3 region has 15 residues. Germline V lookup: CDR1 SGHRS, CDR2 YFSETQ. J lost 2 bases, V lost 6 bases, and 9 bases had no gene match.

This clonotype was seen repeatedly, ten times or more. The CDR3: CASSLGLNSDTQYF. In DNA form, the CDR3 reads TGTGCCAGCAGCCTTGGACTAAATTCAGATACGCAGTATTTT. The chain has TRBV4-2 and TRBJ2-3; the D gene is possibly TRBD2 (6 bases). The CDR3 contains 14 residues. In germline, CDR1 is LGHNA, CDR2 YNFKEQ. Deletions cut 4 bases from V and 4 bases from J, with 12 bases between.

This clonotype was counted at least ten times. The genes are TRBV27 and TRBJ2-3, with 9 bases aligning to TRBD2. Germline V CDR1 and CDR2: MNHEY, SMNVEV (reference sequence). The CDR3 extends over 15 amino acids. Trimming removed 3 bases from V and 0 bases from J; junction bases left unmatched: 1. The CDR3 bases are TGTGCCAGCAGTTTGGGACTAGCCAGCACAGATACGCAGTATTTT. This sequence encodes CASSLGLASTDTQYF.

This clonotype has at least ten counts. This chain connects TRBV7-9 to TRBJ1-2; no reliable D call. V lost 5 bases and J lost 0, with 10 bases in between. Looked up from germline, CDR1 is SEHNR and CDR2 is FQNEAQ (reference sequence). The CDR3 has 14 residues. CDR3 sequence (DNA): TGTGCCAGCAGCATAGTGGATACTAACTATGGCTACACCTTC. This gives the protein CASSIVDTNYGYTF.

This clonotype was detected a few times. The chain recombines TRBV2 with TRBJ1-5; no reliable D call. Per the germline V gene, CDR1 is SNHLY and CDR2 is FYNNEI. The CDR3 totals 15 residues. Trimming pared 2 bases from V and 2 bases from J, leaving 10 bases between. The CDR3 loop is CASSEILLGNQPQHF. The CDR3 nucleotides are TGTGCCAGCAGTGAAATATTGTTGGGCAATCAGCCCCAGCATTTT.

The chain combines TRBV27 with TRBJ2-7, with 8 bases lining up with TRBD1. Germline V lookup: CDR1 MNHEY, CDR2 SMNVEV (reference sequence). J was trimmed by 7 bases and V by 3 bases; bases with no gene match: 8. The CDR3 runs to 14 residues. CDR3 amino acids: CASSFSGRGQEQYF. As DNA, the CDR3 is TGTGCCAGCAGTTTCAGCGGCAGGGGGCAGGAGCAGTACTTC.

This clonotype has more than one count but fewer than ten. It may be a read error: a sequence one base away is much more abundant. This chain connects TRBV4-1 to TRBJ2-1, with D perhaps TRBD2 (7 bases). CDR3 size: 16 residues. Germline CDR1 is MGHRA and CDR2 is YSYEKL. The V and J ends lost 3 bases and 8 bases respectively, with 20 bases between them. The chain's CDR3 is CASSQPPGRGADEQFF. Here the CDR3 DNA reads TGCGCCAGCAGCCAGCCGCCGGGACGGGGGGCTGATGAGCAGTTCTTC.

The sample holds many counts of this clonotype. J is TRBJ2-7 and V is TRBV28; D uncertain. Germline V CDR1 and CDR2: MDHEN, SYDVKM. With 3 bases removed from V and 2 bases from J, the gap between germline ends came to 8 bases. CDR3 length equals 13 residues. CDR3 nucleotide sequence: TGTGCCAGCAGTTTGGCAGGACCCTACGAGCAGTACTTC. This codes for CASSLAGPYEQYF.

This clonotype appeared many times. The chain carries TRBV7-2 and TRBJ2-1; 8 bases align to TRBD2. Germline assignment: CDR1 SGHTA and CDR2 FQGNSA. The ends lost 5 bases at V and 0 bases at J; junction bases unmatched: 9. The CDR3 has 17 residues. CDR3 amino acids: CASSNGLALSSYNEQFF. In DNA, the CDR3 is TGTGCCAGCAGCAACGGACTAGCCCTAAGCTCCTACAATGAGCAGTTCTTC. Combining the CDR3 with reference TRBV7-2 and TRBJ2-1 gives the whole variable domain GAGVSQSPSNKVTEKGKDVELRCDPISGHTALYWYRQSLGQGLEFLIYFQGNSAPDKSGLPSDRFSAERTGGSVSTLTIQRTQQEDSAVYLCASSNGLALSSYNEQFFGPGTRLTVL.

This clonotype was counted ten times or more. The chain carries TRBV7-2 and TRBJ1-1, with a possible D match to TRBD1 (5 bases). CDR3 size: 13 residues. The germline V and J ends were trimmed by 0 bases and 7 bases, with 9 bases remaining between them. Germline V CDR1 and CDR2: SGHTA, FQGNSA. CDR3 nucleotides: TGTGCCAGCAGCTTAGCGCTGGGGGATGAAGCTTTCTTT. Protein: CASSLALGDEAFF.

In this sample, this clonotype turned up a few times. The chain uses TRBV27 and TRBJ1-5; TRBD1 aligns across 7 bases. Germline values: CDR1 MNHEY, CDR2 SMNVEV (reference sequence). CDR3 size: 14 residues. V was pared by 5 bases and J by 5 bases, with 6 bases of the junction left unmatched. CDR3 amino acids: CASSNRGQDQPQHF. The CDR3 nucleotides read TGTGCCAGCAGTAACAGGGGTCAGGATCAGCCCCAGCATTTT.

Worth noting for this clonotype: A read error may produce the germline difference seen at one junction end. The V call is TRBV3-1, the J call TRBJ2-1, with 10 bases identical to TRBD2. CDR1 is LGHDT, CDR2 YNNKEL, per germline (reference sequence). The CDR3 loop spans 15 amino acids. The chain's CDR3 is CASSQGLAANNEQFF. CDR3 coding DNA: TGTGCCAGTAGCCAAGGACTAGCGGCCAACAATGAGCAGTTCTTC.

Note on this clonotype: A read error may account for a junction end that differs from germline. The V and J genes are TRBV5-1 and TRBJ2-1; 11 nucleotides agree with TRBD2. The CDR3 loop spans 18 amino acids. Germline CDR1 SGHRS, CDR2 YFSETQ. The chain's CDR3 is CAGSFLAGGPSSYNEQFF. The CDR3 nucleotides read TGCGCCGGCAGCTTCCTAGCGGGAGGCCCCAGCTCCTACAATGAGCAGTTCTTC.

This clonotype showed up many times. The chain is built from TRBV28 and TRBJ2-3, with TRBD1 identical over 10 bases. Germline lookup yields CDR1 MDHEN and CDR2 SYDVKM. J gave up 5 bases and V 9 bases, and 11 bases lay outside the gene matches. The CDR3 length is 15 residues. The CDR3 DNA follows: TGTGCCAGACCAAGGCTGGGACAGGGGAAAGATACGCAGTATTTT. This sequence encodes CARPRLGQGKDTQYF.

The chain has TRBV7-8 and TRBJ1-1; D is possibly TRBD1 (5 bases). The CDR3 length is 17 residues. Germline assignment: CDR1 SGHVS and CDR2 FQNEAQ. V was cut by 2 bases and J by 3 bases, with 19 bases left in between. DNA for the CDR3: TGTGCCAGCAGCTTAAGGCCCCGGGGCATGGGGGACACTGAAGCTTTCTTT. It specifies CASSLRPRGMGDTEAFF.

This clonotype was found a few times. The CDR3 reads CASSPAGTGGYEQYF. CDR3 coding DNA: TGTGCCAGTAGTCCCGCCGGGACAGGGGGTTACGAGCAGTACTTC. This chain links TRBV19 with TRBJ2-7; 11 nucleotides align to TRBD1. CDR1 is LNHDA and CDR2 is SQIVND in the germline V gene (reference sequence). The CDR3 extends over 15 amino acids. J lost 4 bases, V lost 5 bases, and 7 bases had no gene match.

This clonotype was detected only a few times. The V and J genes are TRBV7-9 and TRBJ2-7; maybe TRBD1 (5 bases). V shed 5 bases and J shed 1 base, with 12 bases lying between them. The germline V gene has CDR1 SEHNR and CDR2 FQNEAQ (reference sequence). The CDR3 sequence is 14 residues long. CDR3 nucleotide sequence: TGTGCCAGCAGCCCGTCCAGGGATTCCTACGAGCAGTACTTC. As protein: CASSPSRDSYEQYF.

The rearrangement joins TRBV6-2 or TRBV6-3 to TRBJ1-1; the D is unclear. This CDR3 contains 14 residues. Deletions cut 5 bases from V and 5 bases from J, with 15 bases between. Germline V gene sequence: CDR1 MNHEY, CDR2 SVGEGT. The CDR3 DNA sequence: TGTGCCAGCAGTATCGACCCGGGTACGACTGAAGCTTTCTTT. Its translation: CASSIDPGTTEAFF.

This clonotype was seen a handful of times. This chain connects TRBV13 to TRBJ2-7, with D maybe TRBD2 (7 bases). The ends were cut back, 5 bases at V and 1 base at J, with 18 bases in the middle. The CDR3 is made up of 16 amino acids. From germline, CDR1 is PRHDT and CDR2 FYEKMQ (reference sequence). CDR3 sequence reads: CASSPPRGAKSYEQYF. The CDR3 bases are TGTGCCAGCAGCCCCCCTCGGGGGGCCAAGTCCTACGAGCAGTACTTC.

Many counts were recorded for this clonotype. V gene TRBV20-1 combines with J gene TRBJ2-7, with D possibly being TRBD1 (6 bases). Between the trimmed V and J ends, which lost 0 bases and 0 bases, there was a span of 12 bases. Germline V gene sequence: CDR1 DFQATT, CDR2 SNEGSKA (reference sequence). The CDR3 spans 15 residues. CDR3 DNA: TGCAGTGCTAGAGAGGACAGAAGGAACTCCTACGAGCAGTACTTC. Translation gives CSAREDRRNSYEQYF.

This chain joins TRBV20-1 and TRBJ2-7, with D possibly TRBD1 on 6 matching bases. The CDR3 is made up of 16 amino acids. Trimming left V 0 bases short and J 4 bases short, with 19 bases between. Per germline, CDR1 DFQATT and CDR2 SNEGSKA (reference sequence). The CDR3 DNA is TGCAGTGCTAGAGATTTTGCGACAGGTCAGGAATACGAGCAGTACTTC. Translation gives CSARDFATGQEYEQYF.

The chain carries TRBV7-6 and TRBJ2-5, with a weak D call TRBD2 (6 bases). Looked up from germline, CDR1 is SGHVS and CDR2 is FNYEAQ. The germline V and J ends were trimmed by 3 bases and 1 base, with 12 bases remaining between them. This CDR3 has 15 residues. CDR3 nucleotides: TGTGCCAGCAGCTTCGAACCGGGGGTCCAAGAGACCCAGTACTTC. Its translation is CASSFEPGVQETQYF.

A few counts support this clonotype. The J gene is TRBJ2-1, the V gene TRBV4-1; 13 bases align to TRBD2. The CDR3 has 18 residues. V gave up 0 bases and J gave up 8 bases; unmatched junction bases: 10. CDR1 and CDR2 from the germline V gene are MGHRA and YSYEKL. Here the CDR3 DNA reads TGCGCCAGCAGCCAAGATGGCGCAGGGACTAGCGGGATGTATGAGCAGTTCTTC. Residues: CASSQDGAGTSGMYEQFF.

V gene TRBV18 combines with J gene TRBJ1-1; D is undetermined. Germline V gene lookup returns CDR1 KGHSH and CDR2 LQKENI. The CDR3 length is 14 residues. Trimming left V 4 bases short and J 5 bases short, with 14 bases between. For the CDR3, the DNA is TGTGCCAGCTCACTGAGGGAGGAGACTACTGAAGCTTTCTTT. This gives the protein CASSLREETTEAFF.